This T cell receptor (beta chain) comes out of a study of molecular identifiers for immune sequencing clone quantification. Study-level findings and limits: Effector cells kept over 99% of their molecules in clones above 20 RNA copies, while naive cells kept under 1% there. Highly expanded clone sizes could be underestimated through barcode sharing by identical TCR molecules. Jurkat TCR RNA that was spiked in from one cell was reportedly detectable among 950,000 to 1,000,000 naive cells.

Via MiXCR, TCRdb re-called the PCR reads, giving one row per CDR3 protein. The sample carries about 100,000 distinct CDR3 sequences, 30% to 45% recorded once. Sorting captured naive CD8 T cells as CD8+CD4-CCR7+CD45RA+. This clonotype was observed a few times. The antigen is not known. The sequenced material came from naive CD8+ T cells from blood, with Jurkat cell RNA spiked in. Subset specified: FACS-sorted CD8+CD4-CCR7+CD45RA+ naive T cells. This clonotype originated in a human donor in good health. Some libraries in this study had Jurkat cell RNA spiked in.

CDR3 bases: TGTGCCAGCGCCGGGACAGCGTCACCCCTGAGGGGCTACACCTTC. Protein sequence: CASAGTASPLRGYTF. V is TRBV13 and J is TRBJ1-2; TRBD1 matches 7 bases. Germline loops: CDR1 PRHDT, CDR2 FYEKMQ (reference sequence). The CDR3 runs 15 residues. V was clipped by 8 bases and J by 8 bases; unmatched bases: 17.